This T cell receptor beta chain was captured in a study of blood T cell repertoires in COVID-19. In the study overall: The study drew acute and convalescent COVID-19 samples from the United States, Italy and Spain. Sources were T cells, B-cell-depleted T cells, or PBMCs; the material itself was cDNA or gDNA.

The authors' processing: The assay estimated nucleated cells by amplifying reference gene primers. Clones were sequenced by immunoSEQ multiplex PCR, and TCRdb holds only the in-frame ones, with some missing. The DNA gave D and trimming, while V, J and clone size come from that table. There are 200,000 to 300,000 clones in the sample; around four fifths occur only once, and about an eighth lies in the top ten. Per the germline V gene, CDR1 is LNHDA and CDR2 is SQIVND (reference sequence). Germline trimming cut 7 bases from V and 0 bases from J; bases unmatched to any gene: 4. The CDR3 is 15 residues long.

Sequencing was carried out using peripheral blood. This TCR was recovered from an older woman with active or convalescent COVID-19. This chain links TRBV19 with TRBJ2-1; 9 bases align to TRBD2. Here the CDR3 DNA reads TGTGCCAGTACGACTAGCGGCTACTCCTACAATGAGCAGTTCTTC. Its translation: CASTTSGYSYNEQFF.